These 30 T cell receptor beta chains were sequenced from one sample in a study of T cells in women clearing cervical HPV infection. TCRdb's copy holds only in-frame clones and misses some; the assay was immunoSEQ multiplex PCR. This table holds some 32,000 clones. What was sequenced was blood buffy coat. The receptors originated from a woman between 18 and 70 years old with a cervical HPV16 infection that either progressed to CIN3+ or cleared (not recorded which).

The sequenced CDR3 bases are TGCGCCAGCAGCGACCTAGCGGAAGAGACC. This translates into CASSDLAEET. The whole CDR3 protein is CASSDLAEETQYF. This chain joins TRBV10-1 and TRBJ2-5; 7 positions agree with TRBD2. The read gets to within 3 residues of the CDR3 end, and the germline J gene fills in the rest. CDR3 length: 13 amino acids. CDR1 is WNHNN and CDR2 is SYGVQD in the germline V gene (reference sequence). The J segment lost 3 bases and the V segment lost 6 bases, leaving 4 bases of the junction unmatched.

With regard to this clone: The CDR3 end lies 3 residues beyond the end of the read and is filled in from the germline J gene. The V and J genes are TRBV14 and TRBJ2-1; TRBD1 is a possible D gene (5 bases). Germline CDR1 reads SGHDN; CDR2 reads FVKESK. The CDR3 spans 15 residues. With 0 bases removed from V and 4 bases from J, the gap between germline ends came to 10 bases. CDR3 sequence: CASSQDGQLYNEQFF. The DNA read from the CDR3 is TGTGCCAGCAGCCAAGACGGACAACTTTACAATGAG.

A remark on this clone: The read finishes 3 residues shy of the CDR3 end, and the germline J gene is used to complete it. The chain employs TRBV19 and TRBJ1-6; 7 bases agree with TRBD1. The CDR3 is 14 amino acids. After removal of 2 bases from V and 8 bases from J, the junction contained 3 bases not matched to a gene. CDR1 and CDR2 from the germline V gene are LNHDA and SQIVND (reference sequence). The CDR3 sequence: CASSIQGVYSPLHF. The DNA read from the CDR3 is TGTGCCAGTAGTATACAGGGGGTCTATTCACCC. The full variable domain, in which reference TRBV19 and TRBJ1-6 provide the parts outside the CDR3, is DGGITQSPKYLFRKEGQNVTLSCEQNLNHDAMYWYRQDPGQGLRLIYYSQIVNDFQKGDIAEGYSVSREKKESFPLTVTSAQKNPTAFYLCASSIQGVYSPLHFGNGTRLTVT.

The CDR3 bases that were read are TGTGCCAGCAGCTTGGGGCCAGCCGAG. This gives the protein CASSLGPAE. The whole CDR3 protein reads CASSLGPAEQYF. The chain links TRBV7-9 to TRBJ2-7, with TRBD1 as a possible D gene (5 bases). Coverage ceases 3 residues before the CDR3 finishes, and the germline J gene fills in the end. The V and J ends lost 3 bases and 6 bases respectively, with 9 bases between them. The CDR3 extends over 12 amino acids. CDR1 and CDR2 (germline): SEHNR, FQNEAQ (reference sequence).

The CDR3 loop is CASTLGDRPYNEQFF. The CDR3 bases that were read are TGTGCCAGCACCTTGGGGGACAGGCCCTACAATGAG. The chain combines TRBV2 with TRBJ2-1, with 8 nucleotides matching TRBD1. The CDR3 end is not reached by the read, which stops 3 residues before it; the germline J gene fills it in. J lost 2 bases, V lost 7 bases, and 7 bases had no gene match. This CDR3 contains 15 residues. Germline V gene data show CDR1 as SNHLY and CDR2 as FYNNEI.

A word on this clone: From the germline J gene comes the end of the CDR3, since the read stops 3 residues before it. V usage is TRBV7-8 and J usage is TRBJ2-1; perhaps TRBD1 as D (7 bases). The germline V gene encodes CDR1 SGHVS and CDR2 FQNEAQ. This CDR3 comprises 17 residues. Between the trimmed V and J ends, which lost 4 bases and 4 bases, there was a span of 20 bases. Here the CDR3 reads CASSSTLGGGLYNEQFF. The sequenced CDR3 bases are TGTGCCAGCAGCTCCACCTTAGGAGGGGGCCTGTACAATGAG.

With respect to this clone: The read finishes 3 residues shy of the CDR3 end, and the germline J gene is used to complete it. The rearrangement joins TRBV5-8 to TRBJ1-2, with a tentative D call TRBD1 (5 bases). The V end lost 2 bases, the J end lost 4 bases, and 15 bases lay between the germline ends. The CDR3 runs to 15 residues. Germline V gene sequence: CDR1 SGHTS, CDR2 YDEGEE. This CDR3 reads CASSLRYGQGYGYTF. CDR3 bases read: TGTGCCAGCAGCTTACGATACGGGCAGGGCTATGGC.

Remarks on this clone: The read comes to an end 3 residues before the CDR3 does, leaving the germline J gene to fill in the end. The chain carries TRBV7-9 and TRBJ1-2; D unclear. The V and J ends lost 0 bases and 2 bases respectively, with 7 bases between them. Germline V gives CDR1 SEHNR, CDR2 FQNEAQ (reference sequence). The CDR3 consists of 14 residues. The CDR3 bases that were read are TGTGCCAGCAGCTTAGCGTACGGGAACTATGGC. As protein: CASSLAYGNYG. The whole CDR3 protein reads CASSLAYGNYGYTF.

In the case of this clone: The read comes to an end 3 residues before the CDR3 does, leaving the germline J gene to fill in the end. The chain recombines TRBV5-1 with TRBJ2-7; D possibly corresponds to TRBD2 (6 bases). Trimming shortened V by 6 bases and J by 5 bases, and 12 bases separated the two germline ends. From germline, CDR1 is SGHRS and CDR2 YFSETQ. This CDR3 contains 12 residues. The CDR3 DNA, read in part, is TGCGCCAGCATTGGTGGAGGGGACGAG. Protein product: CASIGGGDE. The entire CDR3 protein reads CASIGGGDEQYF.

A note on this clone: The read terminates 3 residues before the CDR3 end, so the remaining end is supplied by the germline J gene. The J gene is TRBJ2-1, the V gene TRBV7-2, with D possibly being TRBD1 (6 bases). Germline CDR1 SGHTA, CDR2 FQGNSA. V lost 0 bases to trimming and J lost 5 bases, with 14 bases between them. The length of the CDR3 is 16 residues. The sequenced part of the CDR3 DNA is TGTGCCAGCAGCTTAGCCGGGACACGGAGGAACAATGAG. This encodes CASSLAGTRRNNE. The entire CDR3 sequence reads CASSLAGTRRNNEQFF.

Concerning this clone itself: From the germline J gene comes the end of the CDR3, since the read stops 3 residues before it. The gene calls are TRBV18 and TRBJ2-3; tentatively, D is TRBD2 (6 bases). Germline V gene lookup returns CDR1 KGHSH and CDR2 LQKENI. V was shortened by 5 bases and J by 4 bases, with 19 bases between the two germline ends. The CDR3 sequence is 16 residues long. The CDR3 is CASSSGTGGGSDTQYF. Partial CDR3 DNA: TGTGCCAGCTCATCGGGGACCGGGGGAGGTTCAGATACG. Combining the CDR3 with reference TRBV18 and TRBJ2-3 gives the whole variable domain NAGVMQNPRHLVRRRGQEARLRCSPMKGHSHVYWYRQLPEEGLKFMVYLQKENIIDESGMPKERFSAEFPKEGPSILRIQQVVRGDSAAYFCASSSGTGGGSDTQYFGPGTRLTVL.

Points on this clone: With the read ending 3 residues before the CDR3 end, the germline J gene is used to fill in that end. J is TRBJ1-2 and V is TRBV18, with 9 bases identical to TRBD1. The V gene's germline CDR1 is KGHSH and CDR2 LQKENI. CDR3 length: 14 amino acids. Incomplete CDR3 DNA: TGTGCCAGCTCACCAGGGACAGGGAACAATGAC. Protein product: CASSPGTGNND. The entire CDR3 is CASSPGTGNNDYTF.

Regarding this clone: The read halts 3 residues ahead of the CDR3 end, with the missing end drawn from the germline J gene. The chain links TRBV6-2 or TRBV6-3 to TRBJ2-6, with TRBD1 identical over 10 bases. CDR1 and CDR2 (germline): MNHEY, SVGEGT. Trimming cost V 2 bases and J 9 bases; bases outside gene matches: 10. CDR3 size: 17 residues. CDR3: CASSYGDRGGGGNVLTF. The CDR3 bases that were read are TGTGCCAGCAGTTACGGGGACAGGGGCGGAGGCGGCAACGTC.

Of note for this clone: Read coverage stops 3 residues before the CDR3 terminus; the germline J gene supplies the remainder. The rearrangement joins TRBV20-1 to TRBJ1-4, with 7 bases lining up with TRBD1. Trimming took 6 bases from V and 5 from J; bases not matched to a gene: 3. Looked up from germline, CDR1 is DFQATT and CDR2 is SNEGSKA (reference sequence). This CDR3 has 12 amino acids. The sequenced CDR3 bases are TGCAGTGCCGGACAGGAAAATGAAAAA. It encodes CSAGQENEK. The complete CDR3 reads CSAGQENEKLFF.

Concerning this clone itself: The CDR3 extends 3 residues past the end of the read, so its final part is completed from the germline J gene. The V gene is TRBV7-9, the J gene TRBJ2-4, with D unresolved. The CDR3 spans 15 residues. CDR1 is SEHNR, CDR2 FQNEAQ, per germline (reference sequence). Incomplete CDR3 DNA: TGTGCCAGCAGCTTAGAAAACCGCCTGCTCTATGGT. It is translated as CASSLENRLLYG. The CDR3 in full is CASSLENRLLYGQYF.

The CDR3: CASSLGPTGDYEQYF. The DNA read from the CDR3 is TGTGCCAGCAGCTTAGGCCCAACAGGGGACTACGAG. The chain joins TRBV11-2 to TRBJ2-7; 7 positions match TRBD1. The read terminates 3 residues before the CDR3 end, so the remaining end is supplied by the germline J gene. V trimming: 1 base; J trimming: 3 bases; junction bases outside the gene matches: 6. The CDR3 covers 15 residues. Per germline, CDR1 SGHAT and CDR2 FQNNGV.

With regard to this clone: The read gets to within 3 residues of the CDR3 end, and the germline J gene fills in the rest. The rearrangement uses TRBV9 and TRBJ2-3; 9 bases are shared with TRBD2. V gave up 4 bases and J gave up 4 bases; unmatched junction bases: 10. Germline V lookup: CDR1 SGDLS, CDR2 YYNGEE. The CDR3 consists of 16 residues. The CDR3 here is CASSLTGTSTADTQYF. The part of the CDR3 DNA that was read is TGTGCCAGCAGCCTTACCGGGACTAGCACCGCAGATACG.

About this clone: The CDR3 end lies 3 residues beyond the end of the read and is filled in from the germline J gene. V usage is TRBV7-2 and J usage is TRBJ1-4, with 8 bases identical to TRBD1. The germline CDR1 and CDR2 sequences are SGHTA and FQGNSA. There are 15 residues in the CDR3. V lost 2 bases and J lost 3; bases outside the gene matches: 2. The CDR3 reads CASSLQGAPNEKLFF. The sequenced part of the CDR3 DNA is TGTGCCAGCAGCTTACAGGGGGCCCCTAATGAAAAA. The full variable domain, in which reference TRBV7-2 and TRBJ1-4 provide the parts outside the CDR3, is GAGVSQSPSNKVTEKGKDVELRCDPISGHTALYWYRQSLGQGLEFLIYFQGNSAPDKSGLPSDRFSAERTGGSVSTLTIQRTQQEDSAVYLCASSLQGAPNEKLFFGSGTQLSVL.

A note on this clone: The sequenced fragment ends 3 residues before the CDR3 boundary, so the rest is inferred from the germline J gene. The chain joins TRBV7-3 to TRBJ2-3; 11 bases are a match to TRBD2. This CDR3 is built from 15 residues. Losses at the gene ends were 3 bases for V and 6 bases for J; bases not matched to a gene: 5. Germline V gene sequence: CDR1 SGHTA, CDR2 FQGTGA. CDR3 residues: CASSFSGGAGDTQYF. CDR3 DNA (partial): TGTGCCAGCAGCTTTAGCGGGGGGGCCGGGGATACG.

On this clone: Read sequence stops 3 residues before the CDR3 end, and the germline J gene provides the missing end. This rearrangement joins TRBV6-1 to TRBJ2-3, with D possibly matching TRBD1 (5 bases). Per germline, CDR1 MNHNS and CDR2 SASEGT. CDR3 size: 16 residues. CDR3 bases read: TGTGCCAGCAGTGAAGAGTCCGCAGGGATATCGGAGACG. It encodes CASSEESAGISET. The full CDR3 is CASSEESAGISETQYF.

A word on this clone: A read error may produce the germline difference seen at one junction end. The read falls 3 residues short of the CDR3 end, and the missing part is taken from the germline J gene. V gene TRBV20-1 combines with J gene TRBJ1-4; D possibly corresponds to TRBD1 (6 bases). The CDR3 is 17 residues long. CDR1 is DFQATT, CDR2 SNEGSKA, per germline (reference sequence). The part of the CDR3 DNA that was read is TGCAGTACTAGTCTACAGGGTTTCAGCTCTGGGGCCAACGTA. Translation gives CSTSLQGFSSGANV. The entire CDR3 reads CSTSLQGFSSGANVLFF.

Notes on this clone: The read ends 3 residues early relative to the CDR3; the germline J gene fills the gap. The chain combines TRBV2 with TRBJ2-4; TRBD2 aligns across 7 bases. The germline CDR1 and CDR2 sequences are SNHLY and FYNNEI. This CDR3 contains 14 residues. The chain's CDR3 is CASRPREGNYGQYF. The DNA read from the CDR3 is TGTGCCAGCAGACCCAGGGAGGGAAACTATGGT.

As to this clone: The read finishes 3 residues shy of the CDR3 end, and the germline J gene is used to complete it. The chain joins TRBV5-6 to TRBJ1-2; tentatively, D is TRBD1 (5 bases). The CDR3 runs 14 residues. CDR1 SGHDT and CDR2 YYEEEE come from the germline V gene. This CDR3 reads CASSQGLASNDYTF. The sequenced CDR3 bases are TGTGCCAGCAGCCAGGGACTAGCGAGTAATGAC.

In regard to this clone: Read data end 3 residues before the CDR3 end; the end is taken from the germline J gene. The chain uses TRBV5-1 and TRBJ2-1; D is uncertain. This CDR3 comprises 13 residues. In germline, CDR1 is SGHRS, CDR2 YFSETQ. Trimming pared 4 bases from V and 2 bases from J, leaving 7 bases between. The CDR3 reads CASSAQPYNEQFF. The sequenced part of the CDR3 DNA is TGCGCCAGCAGCGCACAGCCCTACAATGAG.

A note on this clone: The read terminates 3 residues ahead of where the CDR3 ends, so the germline J gene completes it. The J gene is TRBJ1-2, the V gene TRBV20-1; D call uncertain. The V gene's germline CDR1 is DFQATT and CDR2 SNEGSKA (reference sequence). Trimming removed 3 bases from V and 4 bases from J, with 12 bases in between. The CDR3 is 13 residues long. The DNA read from the CDR3 is TGCAGTGCTAGCATTGTGCGGAGCTATGGC. Amino acid sequence: CSASIVRSYG. The whole CDR3 sequence is CSASIVRSYGYTF.

Incomplete CDR3 DNA: TGTGCCAGCAGCTTAACGGACAGGGCTGAA. The encoded protein is CASSLTDRAE. The whole CDR3 region reads CASSLTDRAEAFF. This chain uses TRBV7-3 with TRBJ1-1, with 8 bases aligning to TRBD1. The observed sequence ends 3 residues before the CDR3 terminus, with the missing tail filled in from the germline J gene. This CDR3 is built from 13 residues. The germline V gene has CDR1 SGHTA and CDR2 FQGTGA. The trim removed 0 bases at V and 6 bases at J, leaving 0 bases unmatched.

About this clone: The read terminates 3 residues ahead of where the CDR3 ends, so the germline J gene completes it. The V and J genes are TRBV11-1 and TRBJ1-2; maybe TRBD1 (5 bases). This CDR3 is built from 14 residues. Looked up from germline, CDR1 is SGHAT and CDR2 is FQDESV (reference sequence). V was cut by 1 base and J by 6 bases, with 12 bases left in between. The chain's CDR3 is CASSLGQGEDGYTF. The sequenced part of the CDR3 DNA is TGTGCCAGCAGCTTAGGTCAGGGAGAAGATGGC.

Concerning this clone: The read finishes 3 residues shy of the CDR3 end, and the germline J gene is used to complete it. This chain joins TRBV18 and TRBJ2-2; 8 nucleotides align to TRBD1. The CDR3 has 16 residues. Germline V CDR1 and CDR2: KGHSH, LQKENI. The part of the CDR3 DNA that was read is TGTGCCAGCTCACCACGCGACAGGGGATTTGGGGAAAAG. It specifies CASSPRDRGFGEK. The CDR3, in full, reads CASSPRDRGFGEKLFF.

Comment on this clone: The DNA ends 3 residues before the CDR3 does, and the rest of the CDR3 is filled in from the germline J gene. The rearrangement joins TRBV2 to TRBJ1-1; D is undetermined. The CDR3 sequence is 14 residues long. Germline CDR1 SNHLY, CDR2 FYNNEI. Trimming took 7 bases from V and 3 from J, leaving 15 bases between them. CDR3 bases read: TGTGCCAGCATGGGGAGGACTGGGGACACTGAA. Its protein product is CASMGRTGDTE. The CDR3 in full is CASMGRTGDTEAFF.

Details on this clone: From the germline J gene comes the end of the CDR3, since the read stops 3 residues before it. J is TRBJ1-1 and V is TRBV18; D gene uncertain. The germline gives CDR1 KGHSH, CDR2 LQKENI. This CDR3 region has 16 residues. V lost 5 bases and J 3 bases, leaving 19 bases between the germline ends. The sequenced CDR3 bases are TGTGCCAGCTCAAATCTAAACGGAGTTCGGGACACTGAA. Its translation: CASSNLNGVRDTE. The full CDR3 sequence reads CASSNLNGVRDTEAFF.